The 30 T cell receptor beta chains presented below share a single source sample, sequenced in a study of regulatory T cells in long-lasting Graves disease. Time point reported: newly diagnosed GD, antithyroid drugs for less than 3 months. From PBMCs, RNA was extracted and then used to make the TCR library. The TCR beta library used iRepertoire HTBI primers with Arm-PCR amplification of CDR3. TCRdb ran MiXCR on the multiplex PCR reads and lists one entry per CDR3 protein. The profile shows 410,000 or so distinct CDR3 sequences, 15% of them singletons. Separately, the same data were catalogued under a study of T cells in Graves' hyperthyroidism and ophthalmopathy.

The material was peripheral blood mononuclear cells (PBMCs), obtained at new diagnosis, from a patient treated with antithyroid drugs. These receptors were taken from a woman in her 30s with Graves disease.

The V and J genes are TRBV5-5 and TRBJ2-3; the D is unclear. CDR3 length: 15 amino acids. Germline V CDR1 and CDR2: SGHKS, YYEKEE (reference sequence). V was pared by 0 bases and J by 0 bases, with 8 bases between. The CDR3 spells CASSLGYSSTDTQYF. CDR3 nucleotides: TGTGCCAGCAGCTTGGGGTATTCTAGCACAGATACGCAGTATTTT. Combining the CDR3 with reference TRBV5-5 and TRBJ2-3 gives the whole variable domain DAGVTQSPTHLIKTRGQQVTLRCSPISGHKSVSWYQQVLGQGPQFIFQYYEKEERGRGNFPDRFSARQFPNYSSELNVNALLLGDSALYLCASSLGYSSTDTQYFGPGTRLTVL.

This clonotype has at least ten counts. This rearrangement joins TRBV20-1 to TRBJ2-3; possibly TRBD2 for D (5 bases). Trimming cost V 6 bases and J 2 bases, with 12 bases left between them. The CDR3 extends over 13 amino acids. From germline, CDR1 is DFQATT and CDR2 SNEGSKA (reference sequence). CDR3 sequence (DNA): TGCAGTGCCCACCGGAGGTCCACAGATACGCAGTATTTT. This codes for CSAHRRSTDTQYF.

This clonotype appeared many times. The chain combines TRBV6-1 with TRBJ1-1; D is unresolved. V was clipped by 5 bases and J by 3 bases, with 19 bases between them. Per germline, CDR1 MNHNS and CDR2 SASEGT. The CDR3 totals 16 residues. The CDR3 sequence is CASSPSGKAEHTEAFF. The CDR3 nucleotides read TGTGCCAGCAGTCCCTCGGGGAAGGCAGAACACACTGAAGCTTTCTTT.

As for this clonotype: Possible read error: a much larger clone is one base away. The chain has TRBV5-6 and TRBJ1-1; D unclear. Trimming left V 10 bases short and J 7 bases short, with 17 bases between. The CDR3 covers 12 residues. Germline V gene lookup returns CDR1 SGHDT and CDR2 YYEEEE. The CDR3 bases are TGTGCCGGCGGAGCCTTGACCGGTGAAGCTTTCTTT. Translating it yields CAGGALTGEAFF.

This clonotype was recorded at least ten times. The rearrangement joins TRBV7-9 to TRBJ2-7; TRBD2 agrees at 10 bases. The CDR3 consists of 16 residues. The germline gives CDR1 SEHNR, CDR2 FQNEAQ (reference sequence). V shed 1 base and J 3 bases; nucleotides not matched to a gene: 6. The DNA of the CDR3 is TGTGCCAGCAGCTTAGTTGGGGCTAGCGGGAGCTACGAGCAGTACTTC. Residues: CASSLVGASGSYEQYF.

V gene TRBV28 combines with J gene TRBJ2-2; the match to TRBD1 covers 7 bases. Per germline, CDR1 MDHEN and CDR2 SYDVKM. V lost 7 bases to trimming and J lost 5 bases; unmatched junction nucleotides: 19. The CDR3 length is 18 residues. The CDR3 loop is CASTGTVYRVGRTGELFF. The CDR3 nucleotides are TGTGCCAGCACAGGGACAGTCTATCGTGTCGGAAGGACCGGGGAGCTGTTTTTT. Using reference TRBV28 and TRBJ2-2 for the parts outside the CDR3, the full variable domain is DVKVTQSSRYLVKRTGEKVFLECVQDMDHENMFWYRQDPGLGLRLIYFSYDVKMKEKGDIPEGYSVSREKKERFSLILESASTNQTSMYLCASTGTVYRVGRTGELFFGEGSRLTVL.

There are many counts of this clonotype. The chain recombines TRBV30 with TRBJ1-2, with D uncertain. The CDR3 loop spans 11 amino acids. CDR1 and CDR2 from the germline V gene are GTSNPN and SVGIG (reference sequence). The ends were cut back, 3 bases at V and 7 bases at J, with 9 bases in the middle. The CDR3 region is CAWSKGTGYTF. CDR3 nucleotide sequence: TGTGCCTGGAGCAAGGGCACTGGCTACACCTTC.

This clonotype was detected only a few times. This rearrangement joins TRBV15 to TRBJ1-6; D not certain. The germline gives CDR1 LNHNV, CDR2 YYDKDF (reference sequence). The CDR3 consists of 12 residues. With 4 bases removed from V and 13 bases from J, the gap between germline ends came to 11 bases. The DNA for the CDR3 is TGTGCCACCAGCAAGGCGGATCCCCCCCTCCACTTT. Its protein is CATSKADPPLHF.

This clonotype came up many times. The rearrangement links TRBV6-6 to TRBJ1-1; a weak D match, TRBD1 (5 bases). From germline, CDR1 is MNHNY and CDR2 SVGAGI (reference sequence). The V gene lost 0 bases and the J gene lost 6 bases, with 11 bases spanning the gap. The CDR3 has 14 amino acids. The CDR3 loop reads CASSYSSGGSEAFF. CDR3 bases: TGTGCCAGCAGTTACTCGAGTGGGGGATCTGAAGCTTTCTTT.

This clonotype was seen repeatedly, ten times or more. The CDR3 sequence is CASRGQSTLGAFF. The CDR3 DNA sequence: TGTGCCAGCAGGGGTCAGTCAACACTCGGCGCTTTCTTT. The V gene is TRBV2, the J gene TRBJ1-1; no firm D call. The V end lost 6 bases, the J end lost 11 bases, and 19 bases lay between the germline ends. Germline loops: CDR1 SNHLY, CDR2 FYNNEI. CDR3 size: 13 residues.

This clonotype was observed at least ten times. This rearrangement joins TRBV2 to TRBJ1-5; unclear D gene. This CDR3 comprises 12 residues. Germline CDR1 reads SNHLY; CDR2 reads FYNNEI. Trimming cost V 8 bases and J 4 bases, with 9 bases left between them. CDR3 region: CASGKENQPQHF. CDR3 DNA: TGTGCCAGCGGAAAGGAAAATCAGCCCCAGCATTTT.

The rearrangement joins TRBV2 to TRBJ2-6; the D is unclear. The V and J ends lost 2 bases and 4 bases respectively, with 9 bases between them. CDR3 length equals 15 residues. CDR1 is SNHLY, CDR2 FYNNEI, per germline. The CDR3 is CASSEWSDGANVLTF. CDR3 nucleotide sequence: TGTGCCAGCAGTGAATGGTCTGACGGGGCCAACGTCCTGACTTTC.

This clonotype was counted at least ten times. The gene calls are TRBV28 and TRBJ1-4, with a tentative D call TRBD1 (5 bases). Trimming pared 4 bases from V and 1 base from J, leaving 10 bases between. CDR1 is MDHEN, CDR2 SYDVKM, per germline. The length of the CDR3 is 15 residues. The CDR3 spells CASSSLRGTNEKLFF. The CDR3 DNA is TGTGCCAGCAGTTCTTTAAGGGGAACTAATGAAAAACTGTTTTTT. Full variable domain (missing parts from reference TRBV28 and TRBJ1-4): DVKVTQSSRYLVKRTGEKVFLECVQDMDHENMFWYRQDPGLGLRLIYFSYDVKMKEKGDIPEGYSVSREKKERFSLILESASTNQTSMYLCASSSLRGTNEKLFFGSGTQLSVL.

Notes on this clonotype: Being one base from a much bigger clone, this may be a read error. The chain carries TRBV3-1 and TRBJ2-7; D call uncertain. Trimming left V 4 bases short and J 7 bases short, with 14 bases between. The germline V gene has CDR1 LGHDT and CDR2 YNNKEL (reference sequence). This CDR3 has 13 residues. As DNA, the CDR3 is TGTGCCAGCAGCCTTAGGTCTACCTCTGAGCAGTACTTC. It translates to CASSLRSTSEQYF.

The V and J genes are TRBV13 and TRBJ2-1; 9 bases are shared with TRBD2. V was clipped by 4 bases and J by 4 bases; unmatched bases: 5. Germline lookup yields CDR1 PRHDT and CDR2 FYEKMQ (reference sequence). The length of the CDR3 is 15 residues. The CDR3: CASSSIAGAYNEQFF. CDR3 sequence (DNA): TGTGCCAGCAGCTCCATAGCGGGAGCTTACAATGAGCAGTTCTTC.

In its sample, this clonotype was seen many times. This chain joins TRBV7-8 and TRBJ2-1; D is ambiguous. Germline CDR1 SGHVS, CDR2 FQNEAQ. The CDR3 extends over 15 amino acids. Trimming left V 5 bases short and J 0 bases short, with 11 bases between. The CDR3 spells CASSLLWVSYNEQFF. CDR3 in DNA: TGTGCCAGCAGCCTCCTTTGGGTCTCCTACAATGAGCAGTTCTTC.

This clonotype was picked up many times. The chain links TRBV20-1 to TRBJ2-5, with D perhaps given as TRBD1 or TRBD2 (6 bases each). Between the trimmed V and J ends, which lost 5 bases and 5 bases, there was a span of 15 bases. The CDR3 is made up of 13 amino acids. Per the germline V gene, CDR1 is DFQATT and CDR2 is SNEGSKA (reference sequence). The CDR3 reads CSAGGGSGETQYF. CDR3 DNA sequence: TGCAGTGCTGGAGGGGGTTCAGGGGAGACCCAGTACTTC.

J is TRBJ1-6 and V is TRBV10-1, with unresolved D. Trimming removed 4 bases from V and 6 bases from J, with 7 bases in between. This CDR3 is built from 13 residues. Germline V gives CDR1 WNHNN, CDR2 SYGVQD (reference sequence). The CDR3 DNA is TGCGCCAGCAGTGGGAAGCCTAATTCACCCCTCCACTTT. Amino acids: CASSGKPNSPLHF.

This clonotype was counted many times. The V and J genes are TRBV5-1 and TRBJ1-6; 7 nucleotides align to TRBD1. CDR1 is SGHRS and CDR2 is YFSETQ in the germline V gene. The J segment lost 6 bases and the V segment lost 4 bases, leaving 4 bases of the junction unmatched. CDR3 length: 14 amino acids. CDR3 in amino acids: CASSNGQVNSPLHF. In nucleotides, the CDR3 is TGCGCCAGCAGCAACGGACAGGTTAATTCACCCCTCCACTTT.

Details on this clonotype: This may be a read error, as it is one base from a much larger clone. The J gene is TRBJ2-7, the V gene TRBV3-1, with D tentatively TRBD1 (5 bases). The CDR3 is 14 amino acids. CDR1 LGHDT and CDR2 YNNKEL come from the germline V gene (reference sequence). The CDR3 coding sequence is TGTGTCAGCAGCAGACAAGGGGTGGGCTACGAGCAGTACTTC. Encoded protein: CVSSRQGVGYEQYF.

There are many counts of this clonotype. This chain uses TRBV12-3 or TRBV12-4 with TRBJ2-2, with D uncertain. Trimming took 5 bases from V and 3 from J, leaving 7 bases between them. The length of the CDR3 is 13 residues. The CDR3 sequence: CASSPQYTGELFF. DNA for the CDR3: TGTGCCAGCAGTCCACAGTACACCGGGGAGCTGTTTTTT.

There are many counts of this clonotype. The J gene is TRBJ2-7, the V gene TRBV9; 9 positions agree with TRBD2. Germline V gene data show CDR1 as SGDLS and CDR2 as YYNGEE. CDR3 length equals 14 residues. The V segment lost 3 bases and the J segment 2 bases; nucleotides outside the gene matches: 3. DNA for the CDR3: TGTGCCAGCAGCGGAGCGGGAGGTGCCTACGAGCAGTACTTC. Its protein is CASSGAGGAYEQYF.

This clonotype has ten or more counts. The rearrangement links TRBV2 to TRBJ1-1; D possibly corresponds to TRBD1 (5 bases). V lost 5 bases, J lost 2 bases, and 9 bases lay in between. There are 13 residues in the CDR3. CDR1 SNHLY and CDR2 FYNNEI come from the germline V gene. This CDR3 is CASSLDSNTEAFF. CDR3 nucleotide sequence: TGTGCCAGCAGTCTAGACAGTAACACTGAAGCTTTCTTT.

This clonotype was seen more than once but under ten times. The V call is TRBV5-1, the J call TRBJ2-7; 8 nucleotides align to TRBD1. Germline CDR1 is SGHRS and CDR2 is YFSETQ. Trimming at V came to 2 bases and at J to 0 bases, leaving 4 bases not matched to a gene. The CDR3 runs to 15 residues. The CDR3 loop is CASSLRTGLSYEQYF. In DNA, the CDR3 is TGCGCCAGCAGCTTAAGGACAGGGCTCTCCTACGAGCAGTACTTC.

This clonotype was seen a few times. For the CDR3, the DNA is TGTGCCAGCAGCTTGGATCCCTTGGGGGACGAGCAGTACTTC. Its protein is CASSLDPLGDEQYF. This chain uses TRBV5-4 with TRBJ2-7, with D tentatively TRBD1 or TRBD2 (5 bases each). Germline assignment: CDR1 SGHNT and CDR2 YYREEE (reference sequence). V was trimmed by 0 bases and J by 5 bases, leaving 12 bases between them. This CDR3 comprises 14 residues.

This clonotype was observed once. The rearrangement links TRBV24-1 to TRBJ2-1; D is perhaps TRBD1 or TRBD2 (5 bases each). This CDR3 contains 15 residues. Germline lookup yields CDR1 KGHDR and CDR2 SFDVKD. Trimming pared 3 bases from V and 10 bases from J, leaving 18 bases between. The CDR3 nucleotides are TGTGCCACCAGTGATCCGGGGCGAGCAGCCGGCGAGCAGTTCTTC. As protein: CATSDPGRAAGEQFF.

Many counts were recorded for this clonotype. The chain is built from TRBV7-9 and TRBJ2-7; 7 bases agree with TRBD1. CDR3 length equals 15 residues. The J segment lost 0 bases and the V segment lost 6 bases, leaving 8 bases of the junction unmatched. CDR1 and CDR2 (germline): SEHNR, FQNEAQ (reference sequence). CDR3 nucleotides: TGTGCCAGCAGTCCCGGACAGGCCAGCTCCTACGAGCAGTACTTC. This codes for CASSPGQASSYEQYF. Complete variable domain (other parts from reference TRBV7-9 and TRBJ2-7): DTGVSQNPRHKITKRGQNVTFRCDPISEHNRLYWYRQTLGQGPEFLTYFQNEAQLEKSRLLSDRFSAERPKGSFSTLEIQRTEQGDSAMYLCASSPGQASSYEQYFGPGTRLTVT.

This clonotype was recorded only once. A much larger clone lies a single base off, so this may be a read error. The chain is built from TRBV5-1 and TRBJ2-7, with no clear D. V lost 0 bases to trimming and J lost 7 bases, with 8 bases between them. Germline CDR1 SGHRS, CDR2 YFSETQ. The CDR3 contains 12 residues. This CDR3 is CASSLAAREQYF. CDR3 DNA: TGCGCCAGCAGCTTGGCCGCCCGTGAGCAGTACTTC.

In this sample, this clonotype turned up many times. The chain is built from TRBV18 and TRBJ2-5; tentatively, D is TRBD1 (6 bases). There are 15 residues in the CDR3. V dropped 6 bases and J dropped 4 bases, with 18 bases sitting between them. Germline V lookup: CDR1 KGHSH, CDR2 LQKENI. The CDR3 DNA reads TGTGCCAGCTCTCCGGATCAGGACAGAACAGAGACCCAGTACTTC. This translates into CASSPDQDRTETQYF.

This chain links TRBV7-9 with TRBJ2-5, with D perhaps TRBD2 (6 bases). Germline CDR1 is SEHNR and CDR2 is FQNEAQ (reference sequence). V was pared by 1 base and J by 4 bases, with 16 bases between. This CDR3 region has 16 residues. CDR3 DNA: TGTGCCAGCAGCTTAGACTCTGAGCAGGGAGGAGAGACCCAGTACTTC. It codes for CASSLDSEQGGETQYF. The full variable domain, with the rest looked up from reference TRBV7-9 and TRBJ2-5, is DTGVSQNPRHKITKRGQNVTFRCDPISEHNRLYWYRQTLGQGPEFLTYFQNEAQLEKSRLLSDRFSAERPKGSFSTLEIQRTEQGDSAMYLCASSLDSEQGGETQYFGPGTRLLVL.